Listed below are T cell receptor beta chains from one sample, sequenced in a study of T cell responses to AZD1222 COVID-19 vaccine. Clones were sequenced by immunoSEQ multiplex PCR, and TCRdb holds only the in-frame ones, with some missing. The table shows about 110,000 clones, with just under 95% occurring only once. The sequencing used peripheral blood, collected on day 0 of AZD1222 vaccination. The receptors originated from an adult in good health. CDR3s include the opening cysteine and the closing phenylalanine or tryptophan. The D gene is left open where the match is weak. Where a row states a size, it is once, few, many or the class of an expanded clone; other rows omit it.

>-|TRBJ2-2|-|TRBV7-3
CASSLRAGELFF
TGTGCCAGCAGCTTAAGGGCCGGGGAGCTGTTTTTT
>-|TRBJ1-5|-|TRBV28
CASSPLESPGNQPQHF
TGTGCCAGCAGTCCCTTAGAGTCACCAGGCAATCAGCCCCAGCATTTT
>-|TRBJ2-3|TRBD2|TRBV11-3
CASRGLAADTQYF
TGTGCCAGCAGGGGACTAGCCGCAGATACGCAGTATTTT
>-|TRBJ2-7|-|TRBV7-9
CASSRDVHYEQYF
TGTGCCAGCAGCCGAGACGTACACTACGAGCAGTACTTC
>-|TRBJ1-4|TRBD1|TRBV30
CAWSPPGRGRTNEKLFF
TGTGCCTGGAGTCCCCCGGGGAGGGGGCGAACTAATGAAAAACTGTTTTTT
>-|TRBJ2-2|TRBD1|TRBV5-1
CASSLAEGRQGSTGELFF
TGCGCCAGCAGCTTGGCCGAGGGGCGACAGGGGAGCACCGGGGAGCTGTTTTTT
>-|TRBJ1-2|-|TRBV9
CASSQRGRQVDRGYTF
TGTGCCAGCTCACAGAGGGGGAGGCAGGTTGATCGGGGCTACACCTTC
>-|TRBJ1-5|-|TRBV19
CASTNRTVSNQPQHF
TGTGCCAGTACCAACAGGACAGTTAGCAATCAGCCCCAGCATTTT
>-|TRBJ2-7|-|TRBV29-1
CSAVEGKVNDEQYF
TGCAGCGCCGTAGAAGGGAAGGTGAACGACGAGCAGTACTTC
>-|TRBJ2-1|TRBD2|TRBV5-1
CASSGTSASSYNEQFF
TGCGCCAGCAGTGGGACTAGCGCAAGCTCCTACAATGAGCAGTTCTTC
>once|TRBJ1-5|-|TRBV18
CASSHKQGQPQHF
TGTGCCAGCTCACACAAACAGGGTCAGCCCCAGCATTTT
>-|TRBJ1-4|-|TRBV11-3
CASSLVGLGSTNEKLFF
TGTGCCAGCAGCTTAGTAGGTCTGGGGTCAACTAATGAAAAACTGTTTTTT
>-|TRBJ1-1|-|TRBV3-1/TRBV3-2
CASSQDWLTVDMNTEAFF
TGTGCCAGCAGCCAAGATTGGTTGACAGTGGACATGAACACTGAAGCTTTCTTT
>-|TRBJ2-3|-|TRBV11-1
CASSSPRDFSTDTQYF
TGTGCCAGCAGTTCCCCCCGTGATTTTAGCACAGATACGCAGTATTTT
>-|TRBJ1-5|-|TRBV28
CASSMTAYSNQPQHF
TGTGCCAGCAGTATGACAGCATATAGCAATCAGCCCCAGCATTTT
>-|TRBJ1-1|-|TRBV6-5
CASSYANTEAFF
TGTGCCAGCAGTTACGCGAACACTGAAGCTTTCTTT
>once|TRBJ1-3|-|TRBV9
CASSGGGARGNTIYF
TGTGCCAGCAGCGGAGGGGGGGCGCGGGGAAACACCATATATTTT
>-|TRBJ1-1|-|TRBV12-3/TRBV12-4
CASRGPRSTEAFF
TGTGCCAGCAGGGGTCCCCGGAGCACTGAAGCTTTCTTT
>-|TRBJ2-7|TRBD1|TRBV7-9
CASRDRSSYEQYF
TGTGCCAGCAGGGACAGGAGCTCCTACGAGCAGTACTTC
>-|TRBJ2-3|TRBD2|TRBV10-3
CAISRAGSSTDTQYF
TGTGCCATCAGCCGAGCGGGGTCTAGCACAGATACGCAGTATTTT
>-|TRBJ1-5|-|TRBV24-1
CATSDRRAQPQHF
TGTGCCACCAGTGATAGGAGGGCCCAGCCCCAGCATTTT
>-|TRBJ2-5|-|TRBV7-9
CASSLIAQVQETQYF
TGTGCCAGCAGCTTAATCGCCCAAGTCCAAGAGACCCAGTACTTC
>-|TRBJ2-2|-|TRBV19
CASSIQGTGELFF
TGTGCCAGTAGTATCCAGGGAACCGGGGAGCTGTTTTTT
>-|TRBJ1-3|TRBD1|TRBV3-1/TRBV3-2
CASSQQLGQGVAGNTIYF
TGTGCCAGCAGCCAACAGCTGGGACAGGGTGTTGCCGGAAACACCATATATTTT
>-|TRBJ2-7|-|TRBV30
CACQGPYSDEQYF
TGTGCCTGCCAAGGCCCCTATTCGGACGAGCAGTACTTC
>-|TRBJ2-7|-|TRBV20-1
CSAEGSYEQYF
TGCAGTGCTGAGGGTTCCTACGAGCAGTACTTC
>-|TRBJ2-7|-|TRBV23-1
CAGWRVIYEQYF
TGCGCCGGGTGGAGGGTAATCTACGAGCAGTACTTC
>-|TRBJ1-4|-|TRBV6-5
CASSLEDGVNEKLFF
TGTGCCAGCAGTTTAGAGGACGGGGTTAATGAAAAACTGTTTTTT
>-|TRBJ1-6|-|TRBV5-4
CASSSQGLGDSPLHF
TGTGCCAGCAGCTCCCAGGGGTTGGGTGATTCACCCCTCCACTTT
>-|TRBJ1-1|TRBD1|TRBV28
CASSRTDRVGTEAFF
TGTGCCAGCAGTAGGACGGACAGGGTCGGGACTGAAGCTTTCTTT
>-|TRBJ1-5|-|TRBV4-2
CASSQGTRGNQPQHF
TGTGCCAGCAGCCAAGGGACAAGAGGGAATCAGCCCCAGCATTTT
>few|TRBJ2-7|-|TRBV28
CASSRAASLSYEQYF
TGTGCCAGCAGTAGGGCGGCGAGTCTGTCCTACGAGCAGTACTTC
>-|TRBJ1-4|TRBD1|TRBV2
CATKGAPEKLFF
TGTGCCACCAAGGGGGCGCCCGAAAAACTGTTTTTT
>-|TRBJ1-6|TRBD1|TRBV3-1/TRBV3-2
CASSPQGANSPLHF
TGTGCCAGCAGCCCCCAGGGGGCCAATTCACCCCTCCACTTT
>-|TRBJ1-3|-|TRBV7-2
CASSPIGALSGNTIYF
TGTGCCAGCAGCCCAATCGGGGCCCTCTCTGGAAACACCATATATTTT
>-|TRBJ1-2|-|TRBV27
CASSQGLRGYTF
TGTGCCAGCAGCCAGGGACTGCGAGGCTACACCTTC
>-|TRBJ1-5|TRBD1|TRBV7-2
CASRTGTGVNQPQHF
TGTGCCAGCAGGACCGGGACAGGGGTCAATCAGCCCCAGCATTTT
>-|TRBJ2-5|-|TRBV2
CASTRGKETRYF
TGTGCCAGCACAAGGGGAAAAGAGACCCGGTACTTC
>-|TRBJ2-2|-|TRBV30
CAWSVGAGELFF
TGTGCCTGGAGTGTCGGGGCCGGGGAGCTGTTTTTT
>-|TRBJ1-4|-|TRBV10-3
CAISGINEKLFF
TGTGCCATCTCTGGGATAAATGAAAAACTGTTTTTT
>-|TRBJ1-2|TRBD1|TRBV7-9
CASSPRTGYGYTF
TGTGCCAGCAGCCCCCGGACAGGGTACGGCTACACCTTC
>-|TRBJ2-2|TRBD2|TRBV30
CAWRVLAGSGELFF
TGTGCCTGGAGGGTCCTAGCGGGGTCCGGGGAGCTGTTTTTT
>-|TRBJ1-1|-|TRBV5-6
CASSLAGGIGEAFF
TGTGCCAGCAGCTTGGCGGGCGGGATCGGTGAAGCTTTCTTT
>-|TRBJ1-2|TRBD1|TRBV4-1
CASSQTGTGGAYGYTF
TGCGCCAGCAGCCAGACCGGGACAGGGGGCGCCTATGGCTACACCTTC